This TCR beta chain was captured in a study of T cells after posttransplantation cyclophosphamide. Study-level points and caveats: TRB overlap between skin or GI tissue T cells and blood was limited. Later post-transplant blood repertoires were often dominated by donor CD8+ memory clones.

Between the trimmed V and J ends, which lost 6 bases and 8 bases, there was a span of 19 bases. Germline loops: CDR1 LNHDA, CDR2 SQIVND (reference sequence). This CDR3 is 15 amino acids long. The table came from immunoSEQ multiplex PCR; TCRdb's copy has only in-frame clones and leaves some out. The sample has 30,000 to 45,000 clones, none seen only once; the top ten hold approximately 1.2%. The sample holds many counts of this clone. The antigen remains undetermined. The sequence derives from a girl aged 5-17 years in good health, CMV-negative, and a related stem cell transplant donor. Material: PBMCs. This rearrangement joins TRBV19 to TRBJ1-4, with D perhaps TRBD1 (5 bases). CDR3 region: CASSGRRAVEEKLFF. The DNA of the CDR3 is TGTGCCAGTAGCGGGCGCAGGGCGGTAGAAGAAAAACTGTTTTTT.